This T cell receptor (beta chain) was identified in a study of beta chain features in type 1 diabetes. Study-level results: Unsettled here was the matter of whether HLA type influences TCRB rearrangement. Across patients, naive, central memory and Treg TCRB repertoires exhibited apparently greater similarity than was observed across healthy donors. The study found moderately but significantly shorter TCRB CDR3s in all four CD4+ subsets of Type 1 diabetes patients.

Since all of the isolated RNA was reverse transcribed, expressed TCRB transcripts were what got sequenced. Assay: immunoSEQ multiplex PCR; the TCRdb copy retains only in-frame clones and omits some. The table records over 600,000 clones, roughly an eighth of them present only once. A word on this clone: The antigen is not known.

There was one heparinised blood draw per donor, averaging about 116 mL. The CDR3 consists of 15 residues. V lost 5 bases to trimming and J lost 6 bases, with 14 bases between them. Germline CDR1 and CDR2: MNHEY and SMNVEV (reference sequence). V and J are TRBV27 and TRBJ1-6, with no clear D. The receptor comes from a man aged 25-45 years with type 1 diabetes. Sequencing used naive CD4+ T cells from blood. CDR3 amino acids: CASSPGLGFNSPLHF. The CDR3 DNA sequence: TGTGCCAGCAGTCCGGGGTTAGGGTTTAATTCACCCCTCCACTTT.